This TCR beta chain was profiled in a study of blood T cell repertoires in COVID-19. Study-wide context: Donors in the United States, Italy and Spain gave samples during acute or convalescent COVID-19.

This table comes from immunoSEQ multiplex PCR, and its TCRdb copy is limited to in-frame clones, with some not included. Of 250,000 or so clones listed, roughly 91% are singletons. Two consecutive negative NP/OP PCR tests, clearance, or resolved symptoms defined Cohort 3 recovery. CDR1 and CDR2 (germline): MNHEY, SVGAGI. V lost 2 bases, J lost 7 bases, and 3 bases stayed unmatched. The CDR3 is 15 residues long. The clonotype originates from a man aged 40-49 years who had recovered from COVID-19. J is TRBJ1-4 and V is TRBV6-5; 11 bases are a match to TRBD1. Sequences were obtained from PBMCs or T cells enriched from blood (not recorded which). The DNA of the CDR3 is TGTGCCAGCAGTTACCGGGACAGGGGGAGTGAAAAACTGTTTTTT. Protein: CASSYRDRGSEKLFF.